Presented here are 11 T cell receptor beta chains from one specimen sequenced in a study of cytomegalovirus exposure and HLA in healthy donors. PCR involved 60 Vbeta and 13 Jbeta primers. Here immunoSEQ multiplex PCR was the method, and the copy in TCRdb shows in-frame clones only, minus some. This sample has 100,000 to 150,000 clones, with around 71% found just once. Source material: PBMCs. The receptor set was obtained from an older woman in good health and CMV-seropositive.

This clone was picked up a small number of times. This sequence joins TRBV6-1 and TRBJ2-3, with D perhaps matching TRBD2 (5 bases). The V and J ends lost 6 bases and 10 bases respectively, with 26 bases between them. The CDR3 has 16 residues. CDR1 and CDR2 (germline): MNHNS, SASEGT. The CDR3 loop reads CASSERGREALGAQYF. CDR3 DNA: TGTGCCAGCAGCGAACGAGGCAGAGAGGCCCTGGGAGCGCAGTATTTT.

The chain carries TRBV5-1 and TRBJ2-3; 11 positions agree with TRBD2. Germline V lookup: CDR1 SGHRS, CDR2 YFSETQ. This CDR3 is built from 17 residues. Trimming cost V 7 bases and J 0 bases; bases outside gene matches: 10. The CDR3 reads CASWELAGGISTDTQYF. The CDR3 region has the DNA TGCGCCAGCTGGGAGCTAGCGGGGGGAATTAGCACAGATACGCAGTATTTT.

This chain links TRBV7-3 with TRBJ2-2; no clear D gene. V was trimmed by 3 bases and J by 6 bases, leaving 8 bases between them. Germline-derived CDR1 and CDR2 are SGHTA and FQGTGA. The CDR3 is 13 amino acids. CDR3 sequence reads: CASSFMESGELFF. In DNA form, the CDR3 reads TGTGCCAGCAGCTTCATGGAGTCCGGGGAGCTGTTTTTT.

This clone came up a few times. The chain joins TRBV19 to TRBJ1-4; a possible D gene is TRBD1 (5 bases). This CDR3 is 13 amino acids long. Trimming removed 3 bases at V and 10 bases at J, with 12 bases between. Germline V lookup: CDR1 LNHDA, CDR2 SQIVND (reference sequence). CDR3 coding DNA: TGTGCCAGTAGTATCGGGCGGGGCGGAAAACTGTTTTTT. It is translated as CASSIGRGGKLFF.

The chain carries TRBV6-1 and TRBJ2-1; TRBD1 might be the D (6 bases). Germline loops: CDR1 MNHNS, CDR2 SASEGT. CDR3 size: 13 residues. With 10 bases removed from V and 7 bases from J, the gap between germline ends came to 17 bases. The CDR3 DNA follows: TGTGCCAACCAAGGACAGTTGAGTAATGAGCAGTTCTTC. Encoded protein: CANQGQLSNEQFF.

V gene TRBV2 combines with J gene TRBJ1-2, with 7 bases fitting TRBD1. Germline V lookup: CDR1 SNHLY, CDR2 FYNNEI. The CDR3 loop spans 17 amino acids. V was pared by 0 bases and J by 8 bases, with 15 bases of the junction left unmatched. For the CDR3, the DNA is TGTGCCAGCAGTGAAGCGCTTCAGGGGACAGTAACCGGCGGCTACACCTTC. This sequence encodes CASSEALQGTVTGGYTF. Variable domain in full (rest from reference TRBV2 and TRBJ1-2): EPEVTQTPSHQVTQMGQEVILRCVPISNHLYFYWYRQILGQKVEFLVSFYNNEISEKSEIFDDQFSVERPDGSNFTLKIRSTKLEDSAMYFCASSEALQGTVTGGYTFGSGTRLTVV.

V is TRBV11-2 and J is TRBJ2-6; D is possibly TRBD2 (5 bases). The CDR3 runs to 17 residues. V lost 5 bases and J 2 bases, leaving 16 bases between the germline ends. Per germline, CDR1 SGHAT and CDR2 FQNNGV. CDR3: CASSPGRGLPGANVLTF. The CDR3 bases are TGTGCCAGCAGCCCTGGACGGGGTTTACCTGGGGCCAACGTCCTGACTTTC.

With regard to this clone: Other DNA variants within this sample encode the same CDR3. The CDR3 bases are TGTGCCAGCAGCCCGACGACAGGAGAATATTTTAACTATGGCTACACCTTC. This translates into CASSPTTGEYFNYGYTF. V is TRBV9 and J is TRBJ1-2; TRBD1 is a possible D gene (6 bases). The CDR3 is 17 amino acids. The V end was cut by 4 bases, the J end by 1 base, with 20 bases between. Germline values: CDR1 SGDLS, CDR2 YYNGEE. Based on the CDR3 plus reference TRBV9 and TRBJ1-2, the full variable domain is DSGVTQTPKHLITATGQRVTLRCSPRSGDLSVYWYQQSLDQGLQFLIQYYNGEERAKGNILERFSAQQFPDLHSELNLSSLELGDSALYFCASSPTTGEYFNYGYTFGSGTRLTVV.

The V gene is TRBV12-5, the J gene TRBJ1-4; D is unresolved. Looked up from germline, CDR1 is LGHNT and CDR2 is FRNRAP. Trimming took off 6 bases at V and 5 bases at J, with 13 bases between the two ends. The CDR3 runs to 14 residues. CDR3 nucleotide sequence: TGTGCTAGTGGCCCGGGTTCCCAAAATGAAAAACTGTTTTTT. This sequence encodes CASGPGSQNEKLFF.

The chain recombines TRBV5-1 with TRBJ1-2; 9 nucleotides align to TRBD1. This CDR3 is 16 amino acids long. V was pared by 4 bases and J by 7 bases, with 14 bases of the junction left unmatched. CDR1 is SGHRS and CDR2 is YFSETQ in the germline V gene. The CDR3 DNA sequence: TGCGCCAGCAGCCCCGCCCCGGGACAGGGTGGCGGTGGCTACACCTTC. Its translation: CASSPAPGQGGGGYTF.

The V and J genes are TRBV25-1 and TRBJ1-1, with a weak D call TRBD1 (6 bases). V lost 3 bases and J 3 bases, leaving 11 bases between the germline ends. Germline V gene lookup returns CDR1 MGHDK and CDR2 SYGVNS. CDR3 size: 14 residues. The CDR3 here is CASSEADRYTEAFF. For the CDR3, the DNA is TGTGCCAGCAGTGAGGCGGACAGATACACTGAAGCTTTCTTT.